A single sample gave rise to the 23 T cell receptor beta chains below, sequenced in a study of Ad26.COV2.S vaccination and SARS-CoV-2 variants. Assay: immunoSEQ multiplex PCR; the TCRdb copy retains only in-frame clones and omits some. Altogether about 400,000 clones are present, roughly 90% being singletons, with the ten largest covering approximately 1.9%. Treatment denoted: around 19 received Ad26.COV2.S at low or high dose, single or two shots; roughly 5 received placebo; per-sample allocation not given. The samples date from day 63 after the first vaccine or placebo injection. This sample comprised peripheral blood, obtained in a trial of Ad26.COV2.S vaccine versus placebo. The receptors were gathered from a person between 18 and 65 years old who received the Ad26.COV2.S COVID-19 vaccine or a placebo.

The chain uses TRBV5-4 and TRBJ2-2, with 10 bases identical to TRBD2. V lost 0 bases, J lost 8 bases, and 10 bases stayed unmatched. The germline gives CDR1 SGHNT, CDR2 YYREEE (reference sequence). The CDR3 runs to 17 residues. CDR3 in DNA: TGTGCCAGCAGCTTGGAGCTAGCGGGAGCTTTATCTGGGGAGCTGTTTTTT. This codes for CASSLELAGALSGELFF.

The J gene is TRBJ2-5, the V gene TRBV2; no firm D call. V lost 7 bases and J 2 bases, leaving 8 bases between the germline ends. CDR3 length equals 12 residues. Per germline, CDR1 SNHLY and CDR2 FYNNEI. CDR3 bases: TGTGCCAGCAAACAGATACAAGAGACCCAGTACTTC. The encoded protein is CASKQIQETQYF.

This chain uses TRBV28 with TRBJ1-5; D is possibly TRBD1 (5 bases). The CDR3 spans 17 residues. The ends were cut back, 1 base at V and 0 bases at J, with 13 bases in the middle. Germline V gene data show CDR1 as MDHEN and CDR2 as SYDVKM. The CDR3 DNA reads TGTGCCAGCAGTTTATATATGGACATCAGTAGCAATCAGCCCCAGCATTTT. It yields the protein CASSLYMDISSNQPQHF.

J is TRBJ2-7 and V is TRBV12-3 or TRBV12-4; D uncertain. Trimming shortened V by 7 bases and J by 3 bases, and 10 bases separated the two germline ends. The CDR3 sequence is 12 residues long. The CDR3 is CASMNWSYEQYF. The CDR3 DNA reads as TGTGCCAGCATGAATTGGAGCTACGAGCAGTACTTC.

This chain uses TRBV10-3 with TRBJ2-3; 12 bases are shared with TRBD2. This CDR3 spans 17 amino acids. Germline assignment: CDR1 ENHRY and CDR2 SYGVKD. The trim removed 4 bases at V and 0 bases at J, leaving 5 bases unmatched. In DNA, the CDR3 is TGTGCCATCAGTGGGACTAGCGGGACATCTAGCACAGATACGCAGTATTTT. Its translation is CAISGTSGTSSTDTQYF.

This chain uses TRBV14 with TRBJ1-1; possibly TRBD1 for D (5 bases). The CDR3 is 14 residues long. V was trimmed by 0 bases and J by 1 base, leaving 6 bases between them. Germline lookup yields CDR1 SGHDN and CDR2 FVKESK. CDR3 sequence: CASSQDRENTEAFF. CDR3 sequence (DNA): TGTGCCAGCAGCCAAGACAGGGAGAACACTGAAGCTTTCTTT.

The V and J genes are TRBV18 and TRBJ2-6, with a weak D call TRBD2 (5 bases). In germline, CDR1 is KGHSH, CDR2 LQKENI. The CDR3 is 16 amino acids. V shed 3 bases and J shed 4 bases, with 13 bases lying between them. CDR3 in DNA: TGTGCCAGCTCACCGTCCCCCGGGGTAGGGGCCAACGTCCTGACTTTC. This codes for CASSPSPGVGANVLTF.

The chain has TRBV5-1 and TRBJ2-3; 8 bases fit TRBD2. Germline lookup yields CDR1 SGHRS and CDR2 YFSETQ. This CDR3 spans 15 amino acids. V trimming: 0 bases; J trimming: 5 bases; junction bases outside the gene matches: 5. The CDR3 region is CASSLGREGRDTQYF. As DNA, the CDR3 is TGCGCCAGCAGCTTGGGTCGGGAGGGGCGAGATACGCAGTATTTT.

This clone was counted between two and nine times. This chain uses TRBV6-5 with TRBJ1-2; maybe TRBD1 (6 bases). Germline lookup yields CDR1 MNHEY and CDR2 SVGAGI. This CDR3 is 13 amino acids long. V was shortened by 6 bases and J by 3 bases, with 11 bases between the two germline ends. In DNA form, the CDR3 reads TGTGCCAGCAGGGACCGGGGGCACTATGGCTACACCTTC. As protein: CASRDRGHYGYTF.

This clone was seen only once. This chain connects TRBV5-1 to TRBJ2-7, with TRBD2 matching over 10 bases. V trimming: 4 bases; J trimming: 2 bases; junction bases outside the gene matches: 3. Germline values: CDR1 SGHRS, CDR2 YFSETQ. This CDR3 is built from 14 residues. The CDR3 protein is CASSAGTSAYEQYF. CDR3 in DNA: TGCGCCAGCAGCGCCGGGACTAGCGCCTACGAGCAGTACTTC.

This sequence joins TRBV11-1 and TRBJ1-1; tentative D call: TRBD1 (5 bases). The CDR3 is made up of 14 amino acids. With 5 bases removed from V and 0 bases from J, the gap between germline ends came to 10 bases. The germline V gene has CDR1 SGHAT and CDR2 FQDESV (reference sequence). The CDR3 DNA reads TGTGCCAGCAGCCCGGACACCCTGAACACTGAAGCTTTCTTT. Its translation is CASSPDTLNTEAFF.

V and J are TRBV3-1 (or the pseudogene TRBV3-2) and TRBJ2-3; possibly TRBD2 for D (6 bases). Trimming took 4 bases from V and 2 from J, leaving 10 bases between them. The CDR3 covers 14 residues. Per germline, CDR1 LGHDT and CDR2 YNNKEL (reference sequence). The chain's CDR3 is CASSPRLVTDTQYF. DNA for the CDR3: TGTGCCAGCAGCCCCAGACTAGTCACAGATACGCAGTATTTT.

The chain carries TRBV19 and TRBJ2-7; weak D call: TRBD2 (6 bases). The CDR3 covers 16 residues. The germline gives CDR1 LNHDA, CDR2 SQIVND (reference sequence). V was clipped by 4 bases and J by 1 base, with 17 bases between them. The CDR3 loop reads CASSRGVTALSYEQYF. The CDR3 DNA follows: TGTGCCAGTAGTAGGGGGGTCACAGCCTTATCCTACGAGCAGTACTTC.

The chain joins TRBV9 to TRBJ2-1; 10 bases map to TRBD2. The CDR3 is 17 residues long. Per germline, CDR1 SGDLS and CDR2 YYNGEE. After removal of 0 bases from V and 1 base from J, the junction contained 4 bases not matched to a gene. CDR3 bases: TGTGCCAGCAGCGTAGAGGGTAGCGGGAGGTCCTACAATGAGCAGTTCTTC. Translation: CASSVEGSGRSYNEQFF.

This chain joins TRBV7-9 and TRBJ1-2; weak D call: TRBD1 (5 bases). The CDR3 contains 13 residues. Germline loops: CDR1 SEHNR, CDR2 FQNEAQ (reference sequence). Trimming took 2 bases from V and 8 from J, leaving 12 bases between them. As DNA, the CDR3 is TGTGCCAGCAGCTTACTGGCGGGGGACGGCTACACCTTC. Residues: CASSLLAGDGYTF. Full variable domain (missing parts from reference TRBV7-9 and TRBJ1-2): DTGVSQNPRHKITKRGQNVTFRCDPISEHNRLYWYRQTLGQGPEFLTYFQNEAQLEKSRLLSDRFSAERPKGSFSTLEIQRTEQGDSAMYLCASSLLAGDGYTFGSGTRLTVV.

This clone was recorded once. The chain is built from TRBV6-5 and TRBJ2-2, with unresolved D. Between the trimmed V and J ends, which lost 11 bases and 5 bases, there was a span of 9 bases. CDR1 MNHEY and CDR2 SVGAGI come from the germline V gene. The CDR3 is made up of 11 amino acids. The CDR3 DNA reads TGTGCCGTCAGGAATACCGGGGAGCTGTTTTTT. This translates into CAVRNTGELFF.

V is TRBV14 and J is TRBJ2-3; 8 positions agree with TRBD1. The CDR3 loop spans 13 amino acids. Germline V CDR1 and CDR2: SGHDN, FVKESK. Germline trimming cut 3 bases from V and 5 bases from J; bases unmatched to any gene: 1. CDR3 sequence: CASSQTGVDTQYF. CDR3 DNA: TGTGCCAGCAGCCAGACAGGGGTAGATACGCAGTATTTT.

J is TRBJ2-3 and V is TRBV14; 10 bases fit TRBD2. V gave up 7 bases and J gave up 8 bases; unmatched junction bases: 15. The CDR3 is 16 residues long. CDR1 and CDR2 (germline): SGHDN, FVKESK. The CDR3 nucleotides are TGTGCCAGCAACCGTGGCGGGACTAGCGTCTTCGGTACGCAGTATTTT. As protein: CASNRGGTSVFGTQYF.

The rearrangement links TRBV11-3 to TRBJ2-1; D gene uncertain. The CDR3 extends over 14 amino acids. CDR1 and CDR2 (germline): SGHNT, YENEEA. The V gene lost 3 bases and the J gene lost 4 bases, with 10 bases spanning the gap. The CDR3 DNA sequence: TGTGCCAGCAGCTTTGGGCAGAGTTACAATGAGCAGTTCTTC. It translates to CASSFGQSYNEQFF. The full variable domain, in which reference TRBV11-3 and TRBJ2-1 provide the parts outside the CDR3, is EAGVVQSPRYKIIEKKQPVAFWCNPISGHNTLYWYLQNLGQGPELLIRYENEEAVDDSQLPKDRFSAERLKGVDSTLKIQPAELGDSAVYLCASSFGQSYNEQFFGPGTRLTVL.

The V call is TRBV3-1 (or the pseudogene TRBV3-2), the J call TRBJ2-1, with D possibly being TRBD2 (5 bases). The V gene's germline CDR1 is LGHDT and CDR2 YNNKEL (reference sequence). V was shortened by 1 base and J by 2 bases, with 15 bases between the two germline ends. The CDR3 length is 17 residues. CDR3 bases: TGTGCCAGCAGCCAAGCCCCTTTAGGGAGCACCTACAATGAGCAGTTCTTC. The encoded protein is CASSQAPLGSTYNEQFF.

This clone appeared a few times. Other DNA variants within this sample encode the same CDR3. The chain links TRBV28 to TRBJ1-1; D is unresolved. Germline loops: CDR1 MDHEN, CDR2 SYDVKM. The V and J ends lost 3 bases and 0 bases respectively, with 5 bases between them. The CDR3 sequence is 13 residues long. CDR3 region: CASSFGLNTEAFF. Here the CDR3 DNA reads TGTGCCAGCAGTTTCGGTCTGAACACTGAAGCTTTCTTT.

This clone has a single count. The chain employs TRBV27 and TRBJ2-3; 14 bases map to TRBD2. Trimming cost V 7 bases and J 4 bases; bases outside gene matches: 7. There are 16 residues in the CDR3. The germline CDR1 and CDR2 sequences are MNHEY and SMNVEV (reference sequence). Here the CDR3 reads CASINRTSGRSDTQYF. DNA of the CDR3: TGTGCCAGCATCAACAGGACTAGCGGGAGGTCAGATACGCAGTATTTT.

The CDR3 nucleotides read TGTGCCAGCACCCGTGGGGGGGTTGGCTCCTACGAGCAGTACTTC. Its protein is CASTRGGVGSYEQYF. V is TRBV5-4 and J is TRBJ2-7; 7 bases line up with TRBD2. This CDR3 is 15 amino acids long. Trimming took 6 bases from V and 0 from J; bases not matched to a gene: 9. Per the germline V gene, CDR1 is SGHNT and CDR2 is YYREEE (reference sequence).